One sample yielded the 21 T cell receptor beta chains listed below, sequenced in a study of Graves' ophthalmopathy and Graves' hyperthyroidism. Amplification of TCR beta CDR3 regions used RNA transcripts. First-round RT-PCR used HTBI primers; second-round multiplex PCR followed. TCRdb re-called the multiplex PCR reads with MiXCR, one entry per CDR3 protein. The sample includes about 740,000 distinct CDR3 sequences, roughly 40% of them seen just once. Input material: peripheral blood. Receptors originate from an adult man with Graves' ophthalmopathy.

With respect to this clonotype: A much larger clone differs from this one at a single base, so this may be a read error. The DNA for the CDR3 is TGTGCCATCAGTGATGGCCGGGACTTTCCGTCGTCCCGGTACTTC. The encoded protein is CAISDGRDFPSSRYF. The rearrangement links TRBV10-3 to TRBJ2-5, with a possible D match to TRBD2 (6 bases). V lost 3 bases to trimming and J lost 13 bases, with 24 bases between them. The CDR3 runs to 15 residues. Germline-derived CDR1 and CDR2 are ENHRY and SYGVKD.

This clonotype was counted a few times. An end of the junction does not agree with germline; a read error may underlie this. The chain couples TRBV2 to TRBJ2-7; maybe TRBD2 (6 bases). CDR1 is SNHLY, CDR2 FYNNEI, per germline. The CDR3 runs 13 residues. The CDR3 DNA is TGTGCCAGCATTGAACGGGAGAGATGGGAGCAGTACTTC. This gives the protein CASIERERWEQYF. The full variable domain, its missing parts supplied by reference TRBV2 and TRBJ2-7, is EPEVTQTPSHQVTQMGQEVILRCVPISNHLYFYWYRQILGQKVEFLVSFYNNEISEKSEIFDDQFSVERPDGSNFTLKIRSTKLEDSAMYFCASIERERWEQYFGPGTRLTVT.

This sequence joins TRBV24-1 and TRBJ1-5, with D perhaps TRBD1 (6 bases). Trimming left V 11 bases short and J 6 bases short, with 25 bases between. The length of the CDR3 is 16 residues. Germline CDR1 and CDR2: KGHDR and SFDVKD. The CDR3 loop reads CASSPEAPGAGQPQHF. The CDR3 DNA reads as TGTGCCAGCTCACCCGAAGCTCCAGGGGCCGGTCAGCCCCAGCATTTT.

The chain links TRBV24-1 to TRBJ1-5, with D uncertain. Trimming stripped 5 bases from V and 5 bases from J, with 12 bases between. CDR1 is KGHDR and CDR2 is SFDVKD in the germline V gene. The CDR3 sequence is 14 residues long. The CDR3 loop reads CATSAPVGDQPQHF. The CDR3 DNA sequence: TGTGCCACCAGTGCTCCGGTCGGAGATCAGCCCCAGCATTTT.

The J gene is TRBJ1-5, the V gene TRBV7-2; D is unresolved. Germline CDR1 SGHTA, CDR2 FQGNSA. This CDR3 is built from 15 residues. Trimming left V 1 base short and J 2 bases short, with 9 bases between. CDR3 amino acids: CASSLGYTGNQPQHF. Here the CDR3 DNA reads TGTGCCAGCAGCTTAGGATATACAGGCAATCAGCCCCAGCATTTT.

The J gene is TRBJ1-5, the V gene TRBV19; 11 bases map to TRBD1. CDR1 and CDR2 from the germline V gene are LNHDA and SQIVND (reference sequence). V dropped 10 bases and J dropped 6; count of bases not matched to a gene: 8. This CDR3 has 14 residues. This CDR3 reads CATLGDRGAQPQHF. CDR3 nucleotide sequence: TGTGCCACCCTCGGGGACAGGGGGGCTCAGCCCCAGCATTTT. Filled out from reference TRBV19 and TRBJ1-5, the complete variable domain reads DGGITQSPKYLFRKEGQNVTLSCEQNLNHDAMYWYRQDPGQGLRLIYYSQIVNDFQKGDIAEGYSVSREKKESFPLTVTSAQKNPTAFYLCATLGDRGAQPQHFGDGTRLSIL.

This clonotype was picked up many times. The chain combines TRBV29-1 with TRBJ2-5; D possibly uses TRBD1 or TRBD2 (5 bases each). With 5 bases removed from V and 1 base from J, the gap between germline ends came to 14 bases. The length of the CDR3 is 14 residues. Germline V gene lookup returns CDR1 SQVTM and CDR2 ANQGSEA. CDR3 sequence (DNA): TGCAGCGTTTTAGGGACGCCTACCCAAGAGACCCAGTACTTC. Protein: CSVLGTPTQETQYF.

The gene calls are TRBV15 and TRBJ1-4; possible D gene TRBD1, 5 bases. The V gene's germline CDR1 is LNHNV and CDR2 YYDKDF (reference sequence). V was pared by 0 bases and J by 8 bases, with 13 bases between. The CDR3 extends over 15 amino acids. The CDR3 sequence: CATSRDGGSLEKLFF. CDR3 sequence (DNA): TGTGCCACCAGCAGAGATGGGGGGTCTTTGGAAAAACTGTTTTTT.

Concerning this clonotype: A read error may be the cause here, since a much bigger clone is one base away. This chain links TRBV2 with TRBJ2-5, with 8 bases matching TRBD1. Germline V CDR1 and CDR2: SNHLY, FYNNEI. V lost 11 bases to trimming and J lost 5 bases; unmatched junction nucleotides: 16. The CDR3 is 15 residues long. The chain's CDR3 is CALSAGQGARETQYF. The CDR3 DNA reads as TGTGCCCTCAGTGCTGGGCAGGGGGCCCGGGAGACCCAGTACTTC.

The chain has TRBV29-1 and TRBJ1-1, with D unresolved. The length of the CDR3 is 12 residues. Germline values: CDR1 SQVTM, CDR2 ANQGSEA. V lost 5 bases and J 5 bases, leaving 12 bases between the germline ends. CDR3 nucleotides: TGCAGCGTTCCTCCACGGTTAACTGAAGCTTTCTTT. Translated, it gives CSVPPRLTEAFF.

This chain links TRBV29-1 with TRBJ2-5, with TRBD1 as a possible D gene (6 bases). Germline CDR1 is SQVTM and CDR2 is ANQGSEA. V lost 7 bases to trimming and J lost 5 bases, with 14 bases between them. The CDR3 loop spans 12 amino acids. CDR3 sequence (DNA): TGCAGCGCAGGGGCTGGATTGGAGACCCAGTACTTC. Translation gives CSAGAGLETQYF.

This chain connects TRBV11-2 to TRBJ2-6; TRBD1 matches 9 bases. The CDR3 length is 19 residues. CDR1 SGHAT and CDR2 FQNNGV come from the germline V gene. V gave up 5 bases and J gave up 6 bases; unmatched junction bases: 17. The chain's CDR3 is CASSQGDRVPSVEANVLTF. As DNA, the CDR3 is TGTGCCAGCAGCCAGGGGGACAGGGTTCCCTCTGTGGAGGCCAACGTCCTGACTTTC.

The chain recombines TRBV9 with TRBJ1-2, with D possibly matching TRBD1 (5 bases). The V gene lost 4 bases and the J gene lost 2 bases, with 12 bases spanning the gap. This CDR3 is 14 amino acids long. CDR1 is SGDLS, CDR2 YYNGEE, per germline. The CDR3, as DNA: TGTGCCAGCAGCCCAGGGCTCGGGAACTATGGCTACACCTTC. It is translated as CASSPGLGNYGYTF.

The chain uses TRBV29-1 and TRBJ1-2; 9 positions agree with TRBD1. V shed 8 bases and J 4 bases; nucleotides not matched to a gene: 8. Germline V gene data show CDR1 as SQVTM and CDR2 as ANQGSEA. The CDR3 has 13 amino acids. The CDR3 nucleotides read TGCAGCTACGGCCTGACAGGGGGCTATGGCTACACCTTC. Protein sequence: CSYGLTGGYGYTF.

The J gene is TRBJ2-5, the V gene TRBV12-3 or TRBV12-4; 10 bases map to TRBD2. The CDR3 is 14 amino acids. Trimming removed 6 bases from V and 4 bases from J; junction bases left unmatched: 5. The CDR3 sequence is CASSPRLAGETQYF. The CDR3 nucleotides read TGTGCCAGCAGCCCGAGACTAGCGGGAGAGACCCAGTACTTC.

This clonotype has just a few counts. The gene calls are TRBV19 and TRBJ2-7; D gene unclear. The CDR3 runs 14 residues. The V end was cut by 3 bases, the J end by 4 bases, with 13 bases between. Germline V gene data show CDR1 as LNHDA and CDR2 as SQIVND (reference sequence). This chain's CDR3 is CASSISDSGYEQYF. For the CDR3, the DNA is TGTGCCAGTAGTATCTCCGACTCCGGGTACGAGCAGTACTTC.

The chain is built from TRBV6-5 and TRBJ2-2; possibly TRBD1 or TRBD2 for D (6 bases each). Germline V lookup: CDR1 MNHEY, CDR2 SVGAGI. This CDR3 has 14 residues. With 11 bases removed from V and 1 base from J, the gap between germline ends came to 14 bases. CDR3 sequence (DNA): TGTGCCGCGAGGGGGGCGGAGAACACCGGGGAGCTGTTTTTT. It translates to CAARGAENTGELFF.

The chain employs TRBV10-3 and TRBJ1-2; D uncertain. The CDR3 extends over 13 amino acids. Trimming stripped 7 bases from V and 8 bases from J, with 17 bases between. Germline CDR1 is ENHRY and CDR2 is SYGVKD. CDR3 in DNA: TGTGCCATCAAAAGGGCCCGAACGAACGGCTACACCTTC. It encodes CAIKRARTNGYTF.

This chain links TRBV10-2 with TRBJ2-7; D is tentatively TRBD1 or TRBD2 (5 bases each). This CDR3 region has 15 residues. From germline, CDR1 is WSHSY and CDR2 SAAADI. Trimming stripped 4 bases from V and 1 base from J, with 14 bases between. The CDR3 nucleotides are TGCGCCAGCAGTGCGTTCGTGGGGGAATCCTACGAGCAGTACTTC. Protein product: CASSAFVGESYEQYF.

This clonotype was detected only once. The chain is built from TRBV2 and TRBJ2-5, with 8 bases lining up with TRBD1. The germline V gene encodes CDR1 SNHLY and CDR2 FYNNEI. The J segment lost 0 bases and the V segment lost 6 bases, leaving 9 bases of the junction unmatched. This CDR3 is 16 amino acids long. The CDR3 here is CASRGWDRWYQETQYF. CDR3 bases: TGTGCCAGCAGGGGCTGGGACAGGTGGTACCAAGAGACCCAGTACTTC.

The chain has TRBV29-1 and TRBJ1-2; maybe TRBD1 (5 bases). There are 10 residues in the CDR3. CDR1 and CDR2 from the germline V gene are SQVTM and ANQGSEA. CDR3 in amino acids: CSSDSYGYTF. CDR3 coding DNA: TGCAGTTCCGACAGCTATGGCTACACCTTC.